Shown below are 21 T cell receptor beta chains from a single sample sequenced in a study of blood T cells in healthy people across ages. The authors ran a second PCR of roughly 6 to 12 cycles using a sample-barcoded 5' primer and a J-beta primer mix. TCRdb re-called the 5' RACE reads through MiXCR, storing one row per CDR3 protein. The sample holds some 1.5 million distinct CDR3 sequences; over 25% are singletons and the top ten take 6.5% to 8.5%. Input material: blood. The origin of the receptors is a woman aged 25 to 39 in good health.

The rearrangement uses TRBV24-1 and TRBJ1-6; 7 nucleotides match TRBD1. Germline CDR1 KGHDR, CDR2 SFDVKD. V was clipped by 9 bases and J by 10 bases; unmatched bases: 5. CDR3 length equals 12 residues. CDR3 in DNA: TGTGCCACCGGCAGGGGGGACTCACCCCTCCACTTT. Its translation: CATGRGDSPLHF.

The rearrangement uses TRBV10-3 and TRBJ1-2, with D uncertain. This CDR3 region has 15 residues. V was cut by 0 bases and J by 3 bases, with 11 bases left in between. Germline lookup yields CDR1 ENHRY and CDR2 SYGVKD. CDR3 loop: CAISESAGGDYGYTF. CDR3 sequence (DNA): TGTGCCATCAGTGAGTCCGCAGGTGGCGACTATGGCTACACCTTC.

The V call is TRBV5-1, the J call TRBJ1-6, with D maybe TRBD1 (5 bases). Trimming stripped 5 bases from V and 7 bases from J, with 22 bases between. The CDR3 is made up of 17 amino acids. Germline CDR1 and CDR2: SGHRS and YFSETQ. In nucleotides, the CDR3 is TGCGCCAGCAGACGCGAGGGGCGCGGAAAGTCGAATTCACCCCTCCACTTT. This codes for CASRREGRGKSNSPLHF.

This clonotype came up many times. This chain uses TRBV28 with TRBJ2-7; D possibly corresponds to TRBD1 (6 bases). The CDR3 has 14 residues. In germline, CDR1 is MDHEN, CDR2 SYDVKM. Trimming removed 3 bases from V and 5 bases from J, with 14 bases in between. In DNA form, the CDR3 reads TGTGCCAGCAGTTTTGACCCGAGGGGGAACGAGCAGTACTTC. Translating gives CASSFDPRGNEQYF.

This chain connects TRBV20-1 to TRBJ2-4, with D possibly being TRBD2 (5 bases). The DNA end is a closer match to TRBJ2-5, so the J assignment may be wrong. CDR3 length equals 15 residues. CDR1 DFQATT and CDR2 SNEGSKA come from the germline V gene (reference sequence). This CDR3 is CSARDPGLGLETQYF. CDR3 in DNA: TGCAGTGCTAGAGATCCCGGACTCGGCCTAGAGACCCAGTACTTC.

On this clonotype: A junction boundary mismatches the germline segment, possibly from a read error. The chain carries TRBV3-1 and TRBJ2-1; the D is unclear. CDR3 length: 12 residues. The germline V gene has CDR1 LGHDT and CDR2 YNNKEL (reference sequence). Here the CDR3 reads CVSSQGRNEQFF. CDR3 in DNA: TGTGTCAGCAGCCAAGGCAGAAATGAGCAGTTCTTC.

The chain couples TRBV20-1 to TRBJ2-4; TRBD2 matches 11 bases. Germline CDR1 is DFQATT and CDR2 is SNEGSKA (reference sequence). V was clipped by 4 bases and J by 10 bases; unmatched bases: 9. The length of the CDR3 is 14 residues. As DNA, the CDR3 is TGCAGTGCTACACGACTAGCGGGGCAGGGAATTCAGTACTTC. Translating gives CSATRLAGQGIQYF.

This sequence joins TRBV2 and TRBJ2-5; D is undetermined. Trimming cost V 4 bases and J 2 bases, with 11 bases left between them. The germline CDR1 and CDR2 sequences are SNHLY and FYNNEI. This CDR3 is 14 amino acids long. The CDR3 DNA is TGTGCCAGCAGTGGCAACGGGTGGCAAGAGACCCAGTACTTC. Amino acid sequence: CASSGNGWQETQYF.

The chain carries TRBV13 and TRBJ1-6; TRBD1 aligns across 7 bases. The germline gives CDR1 PRHDT, CDR2 FYEKMQ (reference sequence). J was trimmed by 5 bases and V by 4 bases; bases with no gene match: 5. This CDR3 region has 15 residues. CDR3 DNA: TGTGCCAGCAGCTCAGGGGGAGGGGATAATTCACCCCTCCACTTT. This gives the protein CASSSGGGDNSPLHF. Variable domain in full (rest from reference TRBV13 and TRBJ1-6): AAGVIQSPRHLIKEKRETATLKCYPIPRHDTVYWYQQGPGQDPQFLISFYEKMQSDKGSIPDRFSAQQFSDYHSELNMSSLELGDSALYFCASSSGGGDNSPLHFGNGTRLTVT.

This clonotype has more than one count but fewer than ten. The V gene is TRBV5-1, the J gene TRBJ1-1; the match to TRBD1 covers 8 bases. Per germline, CDR1 SGHRS and CDR2 YFSETQ. The CDR3 is 14 amino acids. Trimming cost V 4 bases and J 6 bases; bases outside gene matches: 8. CDR3 loop: CASSLDRGLAEAFF. CDR3 nucleotide sequence: TGCGCCAGCAGCCTTGACAGGGGATTGGCTGAAGCTTTCTTT.

The sample holds a few counts of this clonotype. The CDR3, as DNA: TGTGCCAGCAGTTTAGGGGAAGCAGCTGAAAAACTGTTTTTT. Its protein is CASSLGEAAEKLFF. The chain carries TRBV28 and TRBJ1-4, with D uncertain. The CDR3 runs to 14 residues. Looked up from germline, CDR1 is MDHEN and CDR2 is SYDVKM. The germline V and J ends were trimmed by 2 bases and 7 bases, with 11 bases remaining between them.

This clonotype was found many times. The chain uses TRBV6-1 and TRBJ2-7, with TRBD1 identical over 7 bases. The V gene's germline CDR1 is MNHNS and CDR2 SASEGT. V was pared by 4 bases and J by 2 bases, with 2 bases of the junction left unmatched. The CDR3 consists of 13 residues. In DNA form, the CDR3 reads TGTGCCAGCAGTGCCGGGACAGCCTACGAGCAGTACTTC. It codes for CASSAGTAYEQYF.

The chain has TRBV11-2 and TRBJ2-3; no clear D. The CDR3 is 12 amino acids. From germline, CDR1 is SGHAT and CDR2 FQNNGV. Between the trimmed V and J ends, which lost 3 bases and 9 bases, there was a span of 10 bases. The CDR3 nucleotides read TGTGCCAGCAGCTTTCAGGACGGGACGCAGTATTTT. This sequence encodes CASSFQDGTQYF.

Details on this clonotype: A read error is possible here, since a much larger clone lies one base away. V is TRBV19 and J is TRBJ2-7, with TRBD1 matching 11 bases. Germline V gene sequence: CDR1 LNHDA, CDR2 SQIVND (reference sequence). The CDR3 consists of 18 residues. This chain's CDR3 is CASSVDRRGGQGAYEQYF. CDR3 in DNA: TGTGCCAGTAGTGTAGATCGAAGAGGAGGACAGGGGGCTTACGAGCAGTACTTC.

The chain joins TRBV30 to TRBJ2-5; D might be TRBD1 (5 bases). The J call may be incorrect, as the DNA end agrees better with TRBJ2-7. This CDR3 contains 15 residues. Germline V gene data show CDR1 as GTSNPN and CDR2 as SVGIG (reference sequence). The CDR3 DNA sequence: TGTGCCTGGAGTGCCCCCCGGACACTTACCTACGAGCAGTACTTC. Translated, it gives CAWSAPRTLTYEQYF.

This chain joins TRBV4-1 and TRBJ2-7; tentatively, D is TRBD1 or TRBD2 (5 bases each). The CDR3 consists of 16 residues. The V gene lost 4 bases and the J gene lost 2 bases, with 18 bases spanning the gap. The V gene's germline CDR1 is MGHRA and CDR2 YSYEKL. The CDR3 sequence: CASSRWSGTRTYEQYF. The CDR3 DNA is TGCGCCAGCAGCCGTTGGTCCGGGACCCGGACCTACGAGCAGTACTTC.

There are a few counts of this clonotype. The genes are TRBV29-1 and TRBJ2-1; D might be TRBD1 (6 bases). Deletions cut 6 bases from V and 1 base from J, with 10 bases between. Germline lookup yields CDR1 SQVTM and CDR2 ANQGSEA. The CDR3 has 13 amino acids. The CDR3 nucleotides are TGCAGCGTGGTCAGGGGATCCTACAATGAGCAGTTCTTC. Amino acids: CSVVRGSYNEQFF.

The chain employs TRBV9 and TRBJ2-3; 9 bases fit TRBD2. Germline V gives CDR1 SGDLS, CDR2 YYNGEE. This CDR3 has 15 residues. The V and J ends lost 3 bases and 1 base, in that order; junction bases with no gene match: 3. The CDR3 coding sequence is TGTGCCAGCAGCGGTAGCGGGGGCCGCACAGATACGCAGTATTTT. Translating it yields CASSGSGGRTDTQYF.

The chain joins TRBV7-9 to TRBJ2-7, with D maybe TRBD2 (5 bases). The CDR3 consists of 13 residues. Between the trimmed V and J ends, which lost 5 bases and 2 bases, there was a span of 10 bases. CDR1 and CDR2 (germline): SEHNR, FQNEAQ (reference sequence). In DNA form, the CDR3 reads TGTGCCAGCAGCAGAGGGTATCCCTACGAGCAGTACTTC. Residues: CASSRGYPYEQYF.

The chain recombines TRBV5-1 with TRBJ2-1; 11 bases are shared with TRBD1. Germline loops: CDR1 SGHRS, CDR2 YFSETQ. V trimming: 4 bases; J trimming: 13 bases; junction bases outside the gene matches: 10. The CDR3 consists of 14 residues. The CDR3 DNA is TGCGCCAGCAGCCCCGGGACAGGGGGAGAGACCCAGTTCTTC. It encodes CASSPGTGGETQFF. Full variable domain (remainder filled in from reference TRBV5-1 and TRBJ2-1): KAGVTQTPRYLIKTRGQQVTLSCSPISGHRSVSWYQQTPGQGLQFLFEYFSETQRNKGNFPGRFSGRQFSNSRSEMNVSTLELGDSALYLCASSPGTGGETQFFGPGTRLTVL.

The rearrangement joins TRBV10-2 to TRBJ1-5; 8 nucleotides align to TRBD1. V dropped 7 bases and J dropped 3; count of bases not matched to a gene: 2. The CDR3 has 13 amino acids. CDR1 WSHSY and CDR2 SAAADI come from the germline V gene. The CDR3 coding sequence is TGCGCCAGCATGGGACAGGTCAATCAGCCCCAGCATTTT. It encodes CASMGQVNQPQHF.